A selection of T cell receptor beta chains follows, all from one sample in a study of T cells of healthy individuals. A single record per CDR3 protein comes from TCRdb applying MiXCR to the 5' RACE reads. The sample includes about 41,000 distinct CDR3 sequences, approximately 5% of them seen just once. The receptors stem from a human donor in good health. Each CDR3 is given with its conserved first and last residue. The D gene is left open where the match is weak. The listing skips clone size in some rows; elsewhere it reads once, few, many or a size class.

.	TRBJ1-5	TRBV12-3/TRBV12-4	.	CASRWAVNQPQHF	TGTGCCAGCAGATGGGCCGTCAATCAGCCCCAGCATTTT
.	TRBJ1-3	TRBV3-1	many	CASSQDIHFWDSGNTIYF	TGTGCCAGCAGCCAAGATATTCATTTTTGGGACTCTGGAAACACCATATATTTT
TRBD1	TRBJ1-4	TRBV7-6	few	CASSLEVGQPNEKLFF	TGTGCCAGCAGCTTAGAAGTGGGACAGCCTAATGAAAAACTGTTTTTT
.	TRBJ2-5	TRBV11-2	many	CASNPGPTETQYF	TGTGCCAGCAATCCTGGACCGACGGAGACCCAGTACTTC
TRBD2	TRBJ2-1	TRBV2	.	CASSDGGLAHYNEQFF	TGTGCCAGCAGTGATGGAGGACTAGCTCACTACAATGAGCAGTTCTTC
TRBD1	TRBJ1-2	TRBV12-3/TRBV12-4	many	CASSLAHRGIRPSSNYGYTF	TGTGCCAGCAGTTTAGCCCACAGGGGTATCAGGCCCTCATCTAACTATGGCTACACCTTC
TRBD1	TRBJ2-3	TRBV6-6	many	CASGNGQALTDTQYF	TGTGCCAGCGGGAACGGACAGGCGCTCACAGATACGCAGTATTTT
.	TRBJ1-1	TRBV7-3	many	CASSPDVSNTEAFF	TGTGCCAGCAGCCCAGACGTATCGAACACTGAAGCTTTCTTT
TRBD1	TRBJ1-5	TRBV20-1	many	CSARDTTGDYQPQHF	TGCAGTGCTAGAGATACGACAGGGGATTATCAGCCCCAGCATTTT
TRBD2	TRBJ2-7	TRBV3-1	many	CASSQDQGLAGVVYEQYF	TGTGCCAGCAGCCAAGATCAAGGACTAGCGGGAGTCGTCTACGAGCAGTACTTC
TRBD2	TRBJ2-3	TRBV27	few	CASSFLAGVTDTQYF	TGTGCCAGCAGTTTTTTAGCGGGAGTGACAGATACGCAGTATTTT
.	TRBJ2-7	TRBV4-1	many	CASSQDKGVDHEQYF	TGCGCCAGCAGCCAAGATAAGGGGGTGGACCACGAGCAGTACTTC
.	TRBJ1-6	TRBV20-1	few	CSARDGEELYNSPLHF	TGCAGTGCTAGAGATGGGGAGGAATTATATAATTCACCCCTCCACTTT
.	TRBJ2-3	TRBV11-2	few	CASRGQGPHTDTQYF	TGTGCCAGCAGAGGGCAGGGACCACACACAGATACGCAGTATTTT
.	TRBJ2-3	TRBV7-2	.	CASSLVGRLDTQYF	TGTGCCAGCAGCTTAGTCGGTAGACTAGATACGCAGTATTTT
.	TRBJ1-1	TRBV12-3/TRBV12-4	many	CASRPDGLNTEAFF	TGTGCCAGCAGACCGGACGGACTGAACACTGAAGCTTTCTTT
.	TRBJ1-2	TRBV14	.	CASSQESGFLGYTF	TGTGCCAGCAGCCAAGAGTCAGGGTTCCTTGGCTACACCTTC
TRBD1	TRBJ2-5	TRBV5-1	many	CASSAGTGRTRRETQYF	TGCGCCAGCAGTGCCGGGACAGGGAGGACTAGACGGGAGACCCAGTACTTC
TRBD2	TRBJ2-7	TRBV6-1	many	CASSVAGGYEQYF	TGTGCCAGCAGTGTCGCGGGAGGCTACGAGCAGTACTTC
.	TRBJ1-1	TRBV12-3/TRBV12-4	many	CASSNGNTEAFF	TGTGCCAGCAGTAACGGGAACACTGAAGCTTTCTTT
.	TRBJ1-1	TRBV20-1	many	CSARKTGGTEAFF	TGCAGTGCTAGGAAGACAGGAGGCACTGAAGCTTTCTTT
.	TRBJ2-7	TRBV20-1	many	CSARLSAGYEQYF	TGCAGTGCTCGTCTGAGCGCGGGCTACGAGCAGTACTTC